This TCR beta chain came from a study of vaccination effects on CD4 cells after COVID-19. Peptide-pool stimulation followed by sequencing identified expanded antigen-specific CD4+ clonotypes in the ViraFEST assay. At the end of about 10 days of culture, CD4+ T cells were isolated. Each person got two doses of an mRNA SARS-CoV-2 vaccine, BNT162b2 or mRNA-1273. Germline CDR1 is MNHEY and CDR2 is SVGAGI. The CDR3 runs to 11 residues. The germline V and J ends were trimmed by 6 bases and 7 bases, with 7 bases remaining between them. This clone has just one count. Its antigen remains unidentified. Produced via immunoSEQ multiplex PCR; TCRdb's table is partial and in-frame only. The sample carries tens of thousands of clones, roughly 80% recorded once.

The receptor was isolated from a human donor who received a COVID-19 vaccine. Some clones in this sample may be carry-over from other donors' samples. The input for sequencing was CD4+ T cells from PBMCs cultured with SARS-CoV-2 spike peptides, taken after COVID-19 vaccination. The rearrangement links TRBV6-5 to TRBJ1-3; D is ambiguous. The CDR3: CASSRGNTIYF. For the CDR3, the DNA is TGTGCCAGCAGCCGAGGGAACACCATATATTTT.